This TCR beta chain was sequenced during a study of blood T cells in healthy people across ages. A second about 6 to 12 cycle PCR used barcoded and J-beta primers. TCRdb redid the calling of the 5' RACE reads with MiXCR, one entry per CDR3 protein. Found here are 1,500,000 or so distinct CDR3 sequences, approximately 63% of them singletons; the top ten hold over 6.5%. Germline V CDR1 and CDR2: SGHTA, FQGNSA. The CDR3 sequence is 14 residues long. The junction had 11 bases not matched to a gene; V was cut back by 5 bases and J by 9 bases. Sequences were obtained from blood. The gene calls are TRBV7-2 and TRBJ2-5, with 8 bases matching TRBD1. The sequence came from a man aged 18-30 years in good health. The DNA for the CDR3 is TGTGCCAGCAGCACACCCGGGACAGGCAGGGCCCAGTACTTC. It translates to CASSTPGTGRAQYF.